The next 24 T cell receptor beta chains were all read from a single sample in a study of beta chain features in type 1 diabetes. The whole isolated RNA underwent reverse transcription, so sequencing captured expressed TCRB transcripts. Sequencing was performed with immunoSEQ multiplex PCR; in TCRdb, only in-frame clones are kept and a portion is missing. The sample consists of hundreds of thousands of clones, roughly an eighth of them appearing once. Material: naive CD4+ T cells from blood. The receptors stem from a man aged 18 to 29 in good health.

In this sample, this clone turned up a few times. The CDR3 spells CASSLSGSDTQYF. The CDR3 nucleotides are TGTGCCAGCAGCTTATCGGGGTCAGATACGCAGTATTTT. The V gene is TRBV7-2, the J gene TRBJ2-3, with D perhaps matching TRBD2 (5 bases). The CDR3 is 13 amino acids. Trimming cost V 2 bases and J 4 bases, with 7 bases left between them. The germline gives CDR1 SGHTA, CDR2 FQGNSA.

This rearrangement joins TRBV7-3 to TRBJ2-1; the match to TRBD1 covers 10 bases. The length of the CDR3 is 15 residues. Germline V gives CDR1 SGHTA, CDR2 FQGTGA. Losses at the gene ends were 6 bases for V and 1 base for J; bases not matched to a gene: 3. CDR3 region: CASRRTGGSYNEQFF. In nucleotides, the CDR3 is TGTGCCAGCAGACGGACAGGGGGTTCCTACAATGAGCAGTTCTTC.

This clone was seen a few times. This rearrangement joins TRBV4-2 to TRBJ2-7; 8 nucleotides match TRBD1. From germline, CDR1 is LGHNA and CDR2 YNFKEQ. This CDR3 has 15 residues. With V trimmed by 3 bases and J by 5 bases, 9 bases remained unmatched. The CDR3 loop reads CASSHVWAGGNEQYF. DNA for the CDR3: TGTGCCAGCAGCCATGTTTGGGCAGGGGGCAACGAGCAGTACTTC.

The V and J genes are TRBV5-6 and TRBJ2-5; 7 positions match TRBD1. The CDR3 spans 14 residues. With 2 bases clipped from V and 2 bases from J, the junction kept 3 bases outside the gene matches. Germline V lookup: CDR1 SGHDT, CDR2 YYEEEE. CDR3 bases: TGTGCCAGCAGCTTCGTGACAGGGCAAGAGACCCAGTACTTC. Amino acid sequence: CASSFVTGQETQYF. Full variable domain (rest looked up from reference TRBV5-6 and TRBJ2-5): DAGVTQSPTHLIKTRGQQVTLRCSPKSGHDTVSWYQQALGQGPQFIFQYYEEEERQRGNFPDRFSGHQFPNYSSELNVNALLLGDSALYLCASSFVTGQETQYFGPGTRLLVL.

V usage is TRBV5-1 and J usage is TRBJ1-1; D perhaps matches TRBD1 (5 bases). In germline, CDR1 is SGHRS, CDR2 YFSETQ. The ends were cut back, 0 bases at V and 6 bases at J, with 15 bases in the middle. The CDR3 has 15 amino acids. The CDR3 region is CASSLEGRQGAEAFF. The CDR3 nucleotides read TGCGCCAGCAGCTTGGAGGGTAGGCAGGGCGCTGAAGCTTTCTTT.

The chain is built from TRBV19 and TRBJ1-1; D remains unclear. Trimming shortened V by 7 bases and J by 0 bases, and 6 bases separated the two germline ends. The CDR3 contains 12 residues. CDR1 LNHDA and CDR2 SQIVND come from the germline V gene (reference sequence). The CDR3 DNA sequence: TGTGCCAGTATGAGAGTGAACACTGAAGCTTTCTTT. It yields the protein CASMRVNTEAFF.

This clone was seen more than once but under ten times. The J gene is TRBJ1-1, the V gene TRBV16; D might be TRBD1 (5 bases). This CDR3 is built from 15 residues. V was trimmed by 2 bases and J by 11 bases, leaving 21 bases between them. Germline assignment: CDR1 KGHSY and CDR2 FQNENV. CDR3 loop: CASSQRLGTASRAFF. CDR3 bases: TGTGCCAGCAGCCAACGACTAGGGACGGCAAGTCGCGCTTTCTTT.

The V and J genes are TRBV6-5 and TRBJ2-1; 15 nucleotides align to TRBD2. Germline CDR1 reads MNHEY; CDR2 reads SVGAGI. This CDR3 spans 14 amino acids. Unmatched junction bases numbered 3, after V lost 5 bases and J lost 10 bases. The CDR3 loop reads CASSRTSGRGEQFF. CDR3 DNA sequence: TGTGCCAGCAGTAGGACTAGCGGGAGGGGGGAGCAGTTCTTC.

The chain has TRBV5-1 and TRBJ2-7; D may be TRBD1 (6 bases). The CDR3 is 14 residues long. With 0 bases removed from V and 6 bases from J, the gap between germline ends came to 13 bases. Germline V gene sequence: CDR1 SGHRS, CDR2 YFSETQ. The CDR3 protein is CASSLAITGSEQYF. In DNA form, the CDR3 reads TGCGCCAGCAGCTTGGCCATAACAGGGTCCGAGCAGTACTTC.

J is TRBJ1-5 and V is TRBV6-5; 9 bases agree with TRBD1. The length of the CDR3 is 15 residues. In germline, CDR1 is MNHEY, CDR2 SVGAGI. V lost 5 bases to trimming and J lost 0 bases; unmatched junction nucleotides: 2. The CDR3 DNA sequence: TGTGCCAGCAGTCGACAGGGGGATAGCAATCAGCCCCAGCATTTT. This translates into CASSRQGDSNQPQHF.

This chain connects TRBV10-3 to TRBJ2-7; D perhaps matches TRBD2 (5 bases). The CDR3 runs 15 residues. Germline CDR1 and CDR2: ENHRY and SYGVKD. Trimming removed 0 bases at V and 4 bases at J, with 13 bases between. The CDR3 nucleotides read TGTGCCATCAGTGAGTCCAGCGGTGCGAAATACGAGCAGTACTTC. Translating it yields CAISESSGAKYEQYF.

This clone was detected a few times. This chain links TRBV27 with TRBJ2-5, with D possibly TRBD1 on 8 matching bases. The germline V and J ends were trimmed by 4 bases and 9 bases, with 27 bases remaining between them. The germline gives CDR1 MNHEY, CDR2 SMNVEV (reference sequence). CDR3 size: 17 residues. The CDR3 region has the DNA TGTGCCAGCAGTTCCAAACCTATCTCCACAGGGGGGGGAGCCCAGTACTTC. As protein: CASSSKPISTGGGAQYF.

This clone was seen a handful of times. V is TRBV4-3 and J is TRBJ2-7; unclear D gene. The CDR3 is made up of 15 amino acids. Germline assignment: CDR1 LGHNA and CDR2 YSLEER. V shed 1 base and J shed 3 bases, with 13 bases lying between them. In DNA, the CDR3 is TGCGCCAGCAGCCAAGGTGCCTCCGGTTACTACGAGCAGTACTTC. This sequence encodes CASSQGASGYYEQYF.

This clone has a handful of counts. This rearrangement joins TRBV5-6 to TRBJ2-7, with TRBD1 identical over 10 bases. The length of the CDR3 is 15 residues. After removal of 3 bases from V and 3 bases from J, the junction contained 6 bases not matched to a gene. CDR1 SGHDT and CDR2 YYEEEE come from the germline V gene. The CDR3 reads CASSSSGQGNYEQYF. The CDR3 nucleotides read TGTGCCAGCAGCTCGTCGGGACAGGGGAACTACGAGCAGTACTTC.

The V call is TRBV28, the J call TRBJ1-2; D gene ambiguous. Germline values: CDR1 MDHEN, CDR2 SYDVKM. Deletions cut 6 bases from V and 3 bases from J, with 8 bases between. This CDR3 is 12 amino acids long. Written as DNA, the CDR3 is TGTGCCAGCAGCTACCGGGACTATGGCTACACCTTC. Translating gives CASSYRDYGYTF.

The rearrangement uses TRBV30 and TRBJ1-5, with 8 bases identical to TRBD1. Germline V gene data show CDR1 as GTSNPN and CDR2 as SVGIG (reference sequence). V was pared by 0 bases and J by 0 bases, with 10 bases of the junction left unmatched. The CDR3 sequence is 18 residues long. Written as DNA, the CDR3 is TGTGCCTGGAGTGTACGGGACAGGACCCTCAATAGCAATCAGCCCCAGCATTTT. Amino acid sequence: CAWSVRDRTLNSNQPQHF.

This clone appeared many times. This sequence joins TRBV5-1 and TRBJ2-2; 8 nucleotides agree with TRBD1. Germline-derived CDR1 and CDR2 are SGHRS and YFSETQ. The CDR3 consists of 13 residues. V was pared by 5 bases and J by 3 bases, with 0 bases of the junction left unmatched. DNA for the CDR3: TGCGCCAGCAGGGACAGGGACACCGGGGAGCTGTTTTTT. The encoded protein is CASRDRDTGELFF.

The V call is TRBV5-1, the J call TRBJ2-3; D uncertain. The CDR3 extends over 15 amino acids. Between the trimmed V and J ends, which lost 4 bases and 0 bases, there was a span of 12 bases. Germline CDR1 SGHRS, CDR2 YFSETQ. DNA for the CDR3: TGCGCCAGCAGCCCCCGAAGACAAAGCACAGATACGCAGTATTTT. As protein: CASSPRRQSTDTQYF.

The chain recombines TRBV7-9 with TRBJ2-1; a possible D gene is TRBD1 (6 bases). Looked up from germline, CDR1 is SEHNR and CDR2 is FQNEAQ (reference sequence). The V end lost 5 bases, the J end lost 8 bases, and 16 bases lay between the germline ends. The CDR3 is 14 residues long. CDR3 residues: CASSIENRVHEQFF. The CDR3, as DNA: TGTGCCAGCAGCATTGAAAACAGGGTCCATGAGCAGTTCTTC.

The table lists this clone with a few counts. This chain connects TRBV5-6 to TRBJ2-3; 7 bases agree with TRBD1. There are 18 residues in the CDR3. V shed 0 bases, J shed 1 base, and the junction held 11 bases outside the gene matches. CDR1 and CDR2 (germline): SGHDT, YYEEEE. As DNA, the CDR3 is TGTGCCAGCAGCTTGGACAGGGGTAGCACAGGGGGCACAGATACGCAGTATTTT. Residues: CASSLDRGSTGGTDTQYF. Full variable domain (missing parts from reference TRBV5-6 and TRBJ2-3): DAGVTQSPTHLIKTRGQQVTLRCSPKSGHDTVSWYQQALGQGPQFIFQYYEEEERQRGNFPDRFSGHQFPNYSSELNVNALLLGDSALYLCASSLDRGSTGGTDTQYFGPGTRLTVL.

In its sample, this clone was seen a few times. The J gene is TRBJ2-1, the V gene TRBV28; 11 bases match TRBD2. In germline, CDR1 is MDHEN, CDR2 SYDVKM. V lost 4 bases and J lost 4; bases outside the gene matches: 3. The CDR3 length is 15 residues. The CDR3 sequence: CASSWASGRYNEQFF. The CDR3 DNA sequence: TGTGCCAGCAGTTGGGCTAGCGGGAGGTACAATGAGCAGTTCTTC.

This rearrangement joins TRBV11-1 to TRBJ1-1; 9 positions agree with TRBD1. The CDR3 totals 15 residues. The germline V gene has CDR1 SGHAT and CDR2 FQDESV (reference sequence). V dropped 2 bases and J dropped 2; count of bases not matched to a gene: 3. CDR3 in amino acids: CASSLRTGANTEAFF. The DNA for the CDR3 is TGTGCCAGCAGCTTAAGGACAGGGGCCAACACTGAAGCTTTCTTT. Based on the CDR3 plus reference TRBV11-1 and TRBJ1-1, the full variable domain is EAEVAQSPRYKITEKSQAVAFWCDPISGHATLYWYRQILGQGPELLVQFQDESVVDDSQLPKDRFSAERLKGVDSTLKIQPAELGDSAMYLCASSLRTGANTEAFFGQGTRLTVV.

The chain joins TRBV19 to TRBJ1-5; D might be TRBD1 (5 bases). The germline V gene encodes CDR1 LNHDA and CDR2 SQIVND (reference sequence). Trimming stripped 4 bases from V and 3 bases from J, with 13 bases between. This CDR3 spans 15 amino acids. The CDR3 coding sequence is TGTGCCAGTAGTACCCCTGGCGGGGCCAATCAGCCCCAGCATTTT. It encodes CASSTPGGANQPQHF.

This rearrangement joins TRBV6-5 to TRBJ1-3, with 7 positions matching TRBD1. J gave up 1 base and V 3 bases, and 3 bases lay outside the gene matches. The length of the CDR3 is 15 residues. Germline loops: CDR1 MNHEY, CDR2 SVGAGI. The CDR3 DNA reads TGTGCCAGCAGTTATGACAGGGAATCTGGAAACACCATATATTTT. Translation gives CASSYDRESGNTIYF.